Following are 15 T cell receptor beta chains from one sample sequenced in a study of blood T cell repertoires in COVID-19. Assay used: immunoSEQ multiplex PCR; TCRdb lists only in-frame clones, some missing. The sample carries 200,000 to 250,000 clones, 75% to 85% recorded once. Specimen: peripheral blood. These receptors originate from a woman in her thirties with COVID-19, enrolled during active disease.

This clone was detected only once. The V gene is TRBV5-1, the J gene TRBJ2-5; tentative D call: TRBD1 (6 bases). Trimming took 0 bases from V and 1 from J, leaving 10 bases between them. CDR1 and CDR2 from the germline V gene are SGHRS and YFSETQ. The CDR3 runs to 15 residues. CDR3 in amino acids: CASSLDGTSQETQYF. The CDR3 DNA is TGCGCCAGCAGCTTGGATGGGACAAGCCAAGAGACCCAGTACTTC. The variable domain in full, completed from reference TRBV5-1 and TRBJ2-5, reads KAGVTQTPRYLIKTRGQQVTLSCSPISGHRSVSWYQQTPGQGLQFLFEYFSETQRNKGNFPGRFSGRQFSNSRSEMNVSTLELGDSALYLCASSLDGTSQETQYFGPGTRLLVL.

J is TRBJ2-7 and V is TRBV25-1, with 7 bases identical to TRBD2. The CDR3 consists of 15 residues. Germline V gives CDR1 MGHDK, CDR2 SYGVNS. V shed 4 bases and J 4 bases; nucleotides not matched to a gene: 10. CDR3 amino acids: CASSVGLGLLYEQYF. CDR3 nucleotide sequence: TGTGCCAGCAGTGTAGGACTAGGCCTTCTATACGAGCAGTACTTC.

This clone was detected only once. V usage is TRBV6-5 and J usage is TRBJ2-2, with TRBD2 as a possible D gene (6 bases). The germline CDR1 and CDR2 sequences are MNHEY and SVGAGI. The CDR3 loop spans 15 amino acids. Trimming pared 8 bases from V and 1 base from J, leaving 14 bases between. The CDR3 sequence is CASRPGLWNTGELFF. For the CDR3, the DNA is TGTGCCAGCCGTCCGGGACTGTGGAACACCGGGGAGCTGTTTTTT.

The chain carries TRBV27 and TRBJ2-5; 14 bases are a match to TRBD2. CDR1 and CDR2 (germline): MNHEY, SMNVEV (reference sequence). The CDR3 runs 16 residues. J was trimmed by 5 bases and V by 2 bases; bases with no gene match: 4. The CDR3 DNA is TGTGCCAGCAGTTTAGGGACTAGCGGGAGCGCGGAGACCCAGTACTTC. This gives the protein CASSLGTSGSAETQYF.

The rearrangement links TRBV9 to TRBJ2-7; a weak D match, TRBD2 (7 bases). The CDR3 has 15 residues. V shed 1 base and J shed 3 bases, with 14 bases lying between them. The germline gives CDR1 SGDLS, CDR2 YYNGEE. The CDR3 protein is CASSVTSGGVYEQYF. The CDR3 nucleotides are TGTGCCAGCAGCGTAACATCGGGGGGCGTCTACGAGCAGTACTTC.

The rearrangement links TRBV10-3 to TRBJ1-1; D is unresolved. The germline V and J ends were trimmed by 0 bases and 1 base, with 12 bases remaining between them. CDR3 length: 16 amino acids. Germline V gene sequence: CDR1 ENHRY, CDR2 SYGVKD. CDR3: CAISESPYIENTEAFF. The CDR3 DNA reads as TGTGCCATCAGTGAGTCTCCCTATATAGAGAACACTGAAGCTTTCTTT.

The chain links TRBV28 to TRBJ1-5; the match to TRBD1 covers 7 bases. Germline V gives CDR1 MDHEN, CDR2 SYDVKM. With 4 bases clipped from V and 2 bases from J, the junction kept 2 bases outside the gene matches. The CDR3 is 14 amino acids. CDR3 nucleotide sequence: TGTGCCAGCAGTTCAGGACAGGGCAATCAGCCCCAGCATTTT. Its protein product is CASSSGQGNQPQHF.

This chain connects TRBV27 to TRBJ2-5, with a weak D call TRBD2 (6 bases). The CDR3 covers 14 residues. The V gene lost 5 bases and the J gene lost 5 bases, with 15 bases spanning the gap. Germline CDR1 reads MNHEY; CDR2 reads SMNVEV (reference sequence). The CDR3 DNA sequence: TGTGCCAGCAGTCCCAGCGGGCCCTGGGAGACCCAGTACTTC. Translation: CASSPSGPWETQYF.

The gene calls are TRBV4-1 and TRBJ2-7; TRBD1 matches at 7 bases. Per the germline V gene, CDR1 is MGHRA and CDR2 is YSYEKL. The CDR3 totals 15 residues. With 3 bases clipped from V and 7 bases from J, the junction kept 12 bases outside the gene matches. DNA of the CDR3: TGCGCCAGCAGCCATCGACAGGGCGACATGGGTGAGCAGTACTTC. Its translation is CASSHRQGDMGEQYF.

The CDR3 loop is CASSQATSATTDTQYF. In nucleotides, the CDR3 is TGTGCCAGCAGCCAAGCCACTAGCGCAACCACAGATACGCAGTATTTT. The chain links TRBV4-2 to TRBJ2-3; 7 bases line up with TRBD2. V lost 1 base and J lost 2; bases outside the gene matches: 6. CDR1 is LGHNA and CDR2 is YNFKEQ in the germline V gene. The CDR3 consists of 16 residues.

This chain joins TRBV6-6 and TRBJ2-1; D is ambiguous. Germline V gene sequence: CDR1 MNHNY, CDR2 SVGAGI (reference sequence). CDR3 length equals 14 residues. V lost 2 bases, J lost 9 bases, and 14 bases lay in between. CDR3 bases: TGTGCCAGCAGTTACCGGATAGCAACGAGTGAGCAGTTCTTC. Its translation: CASSYRIATSEQFF.

The V and J genes are TRBV19 and TRBJ1-2; no clear D gene. The CDR3 totals 13 residues. The germline V gene encodes CDR1 LNHDA and CDR2 SQIVND (reference sequence). V shed 7 bases and J shed 3 bases, with 12 bases lying between them. The CDR3 protein is CASTDPDYYGYTF. Written as DNA, the CDR3 is TGTGCCAGTACCGACCCGGACTACTATGGCTACACCTTC.

The gene calls are TRBV4-3 and TRBJ2-1, with TRBD1 identical over 7 bases. CDR3 length equals 19 residues. V lost 4 bases and J lost 4; bases outside the gene matches: 19. The germline gives CDR1 LGHNA, CDR2 YSLEER. The CDR3 here is CASSPYRPRTGDLYNEQFF. The CDR3 DNA sequence: TGCGCCAGCAGCCCCTACCGCCCTAGAACAGGGGACCTATACAATGAGCAGTTCTTC.

This clone has more than one count but fewer than ten. The genes are TRBV6-2 or TRBV6-3 and TRBJ2-7; 9 bases are shared with TRBD2. V was pared by 5 bases and J by 7 bases, with 9 bases of the junction left unmatched. The CDR3 is made up of 14 amino acids. Germline CDR1 is MNHEY and CDR2 is SVGEGT. CDR3 region: CASSPGLAGYEQYF. The CDR3 bases are TGTGCCAGCAGTCCCGGGCTAGCGGGGTATGAGCAGTACTTC.

The CDR3 coding sequence is TGTGCCAGCAGCGCAACCGACAGTTCCTACGAGCAGTACTTC. It specifies CASSATDSSYEQYF. The chain recombines TRBV9 with TRBJ2-7; tentative D call: TRBD1 (5 bases). Trimming took 3 bases from V and 1 from J, leaving 11 bases between them. There are 14 residues in the CDR3. Germline CDR1 is SGDLS and CDR2 is YYNGEE.